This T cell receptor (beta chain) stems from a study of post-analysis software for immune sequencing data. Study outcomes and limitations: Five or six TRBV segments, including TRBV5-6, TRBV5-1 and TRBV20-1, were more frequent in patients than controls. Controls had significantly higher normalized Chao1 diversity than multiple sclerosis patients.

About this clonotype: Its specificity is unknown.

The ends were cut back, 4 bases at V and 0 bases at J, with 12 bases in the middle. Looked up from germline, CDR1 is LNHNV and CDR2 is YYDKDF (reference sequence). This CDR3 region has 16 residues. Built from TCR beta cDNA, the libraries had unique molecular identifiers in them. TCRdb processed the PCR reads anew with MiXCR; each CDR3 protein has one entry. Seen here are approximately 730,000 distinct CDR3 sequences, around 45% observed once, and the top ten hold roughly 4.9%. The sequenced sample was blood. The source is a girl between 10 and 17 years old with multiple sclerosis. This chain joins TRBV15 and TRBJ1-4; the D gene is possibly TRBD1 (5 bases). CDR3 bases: TGTGCCACCAGCATTCTCCGACAGTCAACTAATGAAAAACTGTTTTTT. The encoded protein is CATSILRQSTNEKLFF.